The source of this T cell receptor (beta chain) is a study of T cells after somatic rescue of genetic block. Germline-derived CDR1 and CDR2 are SGHNT and YYREEE (reference sequence). The CDR3 loop spans 14 amino acids. Trimming removed 5 bases at V and 5 bases at J, with 16 bases between. Here immunoSEQ multiplex PCR was the method, and the copy in TCRdb shows in-frame clones only, minus some. The sample includes approximately 88,000 clones, approximately 90% of them seen just once. This clonotype was obtained from a young woman. Sequencing used peripheral blood mononuclear cells (PBMCs). The V and J genes are TRBV5-4 and TRBJ2-5; the D call may be TRBD1 or TRBD2 (5 bases each). CDR3 protein: CASSSGTSKETQYF. CDR3 nucleotide sequence: TGTGCCAGCAGTTCCGGGACCTCCAAGGAGACCCAGTACTTC.